These 14 T cell receptor beta chains originate from one sample sequenced in a study of cytomegalovirus exposure and HLA in healthy donors. With 60 Vbeta and 13 Jbeta primers, the PCR was carried out. Sequencing used immunoSEQ multiplex PCR; TCRdb keeps in-frame clones, though not all of them. Counted here are 170,000 or so clones, nearly 80% occurring once; the ten biggest clones make up approximately 3.1%. The sample comprised PBMCs. These receptor sequences come from a woman aged 40 to 50 in good health and CMV-seronegative.

This clone was seen a few times. The V and J genes are TRBV7-9 and TRBJ1-1; D gene unclear. V dropped 5 bases and J dropped 1 base, with 8 bases sitting between them. This CDR3 spans 13 amino acids. Germline V gives CDR1 SEHNR, CDR2 FQNEAQ (reference sequence). The CDR3 sequence: CASSASGNTEAFF. CDR3 sequence (DNA): TGTGCCAGCAGCGCGAGTGGGAACACTGAAGCTTTCTTT.

The chain uses TRBV18 and TRBJ2-6, with TRBD2 matching over 11 bases. V dropped 6 bases and J dropped 2; count of bases not matched to a gene: 12. This CDR3 has 19 amino acids. Germline V gene data show CDR1 as KGHSH and CDR2 as LQKENI. The CDR3 DNA reads TGTGCCAGCTCGCCTCCCTTAGCGGGGGGGCGGCCTGGGGCCAACGTCCTGACTTTC. Translated: CASSPPLAGGRPGANVLTF.

This clone was counted a few times. This chain links TRBV6-1 with TRBJ2-5; no reliable D call. CDR1 and CDR2 (germline): MNHNS, SASEGT. The CDR3 loop spans 15 amino acids. Trimming removed 2 bases from V and 5 bases from J, with 15 bases in between. Here the CDR3 DNA reads TGTGCCAGCAGTGAAAACCCGAACCTCGGGGAGACCCAGTACTTC. As protein: CASSENPNLGETQYF.

The chain recombines TRBV1 with TRBJ2-3; whether TRBD2, the table's D call, matches the DNA was not checked. TRBV1 constitutes a pseudogene. This CDR3 spans 15 amino acids. CDR3 coding DNA: TGCACCAGCAGCCTTCCTAGCGGGGACACAGATACGCAGTATTTT. It translates to CTSSLPSGDTDTQYF.

This rearrangement joins TRBV5-6 to TRBJ2-2; tentative D call: TRBD2 (7 bases). Germline lookup yields CDR1 SGHDT and CDR2 YYEEEE. The CDR3 runs 13 residues. The DNA for the CDR3 is TGTGCATCGACCCTCGGGGGGCTCGGGGAGCTGTTTTTT. Amino acid sequence: CASTLGGLGELFF.

The V and J genes are TRBV2 and TRBJ1-3; TRBD1 aligns across 9 bases. Germline CDR1 reads SNHLY; CDR2 reads FYNNEI. V lost 6 bases to trimming and J lost 3 bases; unmatched junction nucleotides: 9. The CDR3 runs to 16 residues. The CDR3 DNA is TGTGCCAGCAGCGGGGGGACAGGGTGGGATGGAAACACCATATATTTT. This gives the protein CASSGGTGWDGNTIYF.

In its sample, this clone was seen a few times. This sequence joins TRBV5-1 and TRBJ1-4; 7 nucleotides match TRBD1. CDR1 and CDR2 from the germline V gene are SGHRS and YFSETQ. The CDR3 spans 14 residues. Unmatched junction bases numbered 8, after V lost 4 bases and J lost 8 bases. The chain's CDR3 is CASSIRDSGEKLFF. The CDR3 DNA follows: TGCGCCAGCAGCATCCGGGACAGCGGGGAAAAACTGTTTTTT.

The rearrangement uses TRBV27 and TRBJ1-2; TRBD1 matches at 7 bases. Germline values: CDR1 MNHEY, CDR2 SMNVEV (reference sequence). Unmatched junction bases numbered 11, after V lost 5 bases and J lost 5 bases. The CDR3 runs 15 residues. This CDR3 is CASSPTTGAGYGYTF. The CDR3 DNA sequence: TGTGCCAGCAGTCCCACCACAGGGGCAGGATATGGCTACACCTTC.

The chain couples TRBV7-3 to TRBJ2-1; 11 nucleotides agree with TRBD2. Germline loops: CDR1 SGHTA, CDR2 FQGTGA. V trimming: 0 bases; J trimming: 9 bases; junction bases outside the gene matches: 7. The CDR3 consists of 16 residues. The CDR3 sequence is CASSLTGVLAGGEQFF. CDR3 nucleotides: TGTGCCAGCAGCTTAACCGGCGTCCTAGCGGGAGGTGAGCAGTTCTTC.

The chain joins TRBV19 to TRBJ2-5; perhaps TRBD1 as D (6 bases). The J call is in doubt because the DNA end fits TRBJ2-7 better. CDR3 length: 15 amino acids. CDR1 is LNHDA, CDR2 SQIVND, per germline (reference sequence). CDR3 DNA sequence: TGTGCCAGTAGTAACCCCACAGGGTACTCCTACGAGCAGTACTTC. This gives the protein CASSNPTGYSYEQYF.

The rearrangement uses TRBV7-2 and TRBJ2-4; D is unclear. V gave up 5 bases and J gave up 1 base, with 9 bases separating them. CDR3 size: 14 residues. Germline CDR1 reads SGHTA; CDR2 reads FQGNSA. The chain's CDR3 is CASSNPGAKNIQYF. Written as DNA, the CDR3 is TGTGCCAGCAGCAACCCCGGGGCCAAAAACATTCAGTACTTC. Full variable domain (outside the CDR3, taken from reference TRBV7-2 and TRBJ2-4): GAGVSQSPSNKVTEKGKDVELRCDPISGHTALYWYRQSLGQGLEFLIYFQGNSAPDKSGLPSDRFSAERTGGSVSTLTIQRTQQEDSAVYLCASSNPGAKNIQYFGAGTRLSVL.

The chain joins TRBV27 to TRBJ1-4; 7 nucleotides align to TRBD1. The germline V gene encodes CDR1 MNHEY and CDR2 SMNVEV (reference sequence). The length of the CDR3 is 13 residues. The V gene end was trimmed by 8 bases and the J gene end by 7 bases; junction bases not matched to a gene: 7. The CDR3 region is CASVRGWVEKLFF. The DNA for the CDR3 is TGTGCCAGCGTCAGGGGGTGGGTTGAAAAACTGTTTTTT.

The gene calls are TRBV18 and TRBJ1-2, with 7 bases matching TRBD1. Germline CDR1 and CDR2: KGHSH and LQKENI. This CDR3 is 15 amino acids long. Trimming took 0 bases from V and 12 from J; bases not matched to a gene: 13. CDR3 nucleotides: TGTGCCAGCTCACCACCGTTTGGGGGGACAGTAAGTCACACCTTC. Its translation: CASSPPFGGTVSHTF.

The V and J genes are TRBV6-1 and TRBJ1-2; 9 bases align to TRBD1. The germline CDR1 and CDR2 sequences are MNHNS and SASEGT. The CDR3 is 15 amino acids. V was pared by 7 bases and J by 8 bases, with 14 bases of the junction left unmatched. DNA of the CDR3: TGTGCCAGCACCACCTCTACGGACAGGGGAATGGGCTACACCTTC. Protein: CASTTSTDRGMGYTF.